Following are 14 T cell receptor beta chains from one sample sequenced in a study of cytomegalovirus exposure and HLA in healthy donors. The PCR was carried out with 60 Vbeta primers and 13 Jbeta primers. The method was immunoSEQ multiplex PCR; TCRdb's version includes in-frame clones alone and lacks a portion of them. This sample has about 90,000 clones, with 78% found just once. The sample taken for sequencing was PBMCs. The receptors were sampled from a middle-aged woman in good health and CMV-seropositive.

This clone was picked up a small number of times. V and J are TRBV29-1 and TRBJ2-3; tentative D call: TRBD1 (6 bases). Germline V gene sequence: CDR1 SQVTM, CDR2 ANQGSEA. CDR3 length: 14 amino acids. Trimming removed 4 bases at V and 2 bases at J, with 13 bases between. For the CDR3, the DNA is TGCAGCGTTGTTTTAGGGGACATCACAGATACGCAGTATTTT. Its translation: CSVVLGDITDTQYF.

The J gene is TRBJ2-1, the V gene TRBV21-1; TRBD2 was called by the table and not checked on the DNA. TRBV21-1 is a pseudogene segment. The CDR3 is made up of 17 amino acids. This CDR3 reads CASGGLAGSNAYNEQFF. The CDR3 bases are TGTGCCAGCGGCGGACTAGCGGGGAGCAACGCCTACAATGAGCAGTTCTTC.

The chain combines TRBV6-1 with TRBJ1-5; TRBD1 aligns across 8 bases. Germline V CDR1 and CDR2: MNHNS, SASEGT. The CDR3 contains 14 residues. J gave up 6 bases and V 5 bases, and 6 bases lay outside the gene matches. CDR3 amino acids: CASSSLTGAQPQHF. The DNA of the CDR3 is TGTGCCAGCAGTTCCCTGACAGGGGCTCAGCCCCAGCATTTT.

The rearrangement joins TRBV7-2 to TRBJ1-1; TRBD1 agrees at 9 bases. J gave up 5 bases and V 5 bases, and 3 bases lay outside the gene matches. CDR1 is SGHTA, CDR2 FQGNSA, per germline. The CDR3 is 13 residues long. CDR3 in amino acids: CASSTDRGTEAFF. The CDR3 bases are TGTGCCAGCAGCACGGACAGGGGAACTGAAGCTTTCTTT.

The rearrangement links TRBV5-1 to TRBJ2-5; TRBD2 agrees at 8 bases. This CDR3 has 14 residues. V shed 4 bases and J 1 base; nucleotides not matched to a gene: 3. CDR1 and CDR2 from the germline V gene are SGHRS and YFSETQ. The CDR3 protein is CASSPGGTQETQYF. The CDR3 coding sequence is TGCGCCAGCAGCCCGGGGGGGACCCAAGAGACCCAGTACTTC.

This clone has only one observation. The V call is TRBV5-1, the J call TRBJ2-3; TRBD2 might be the D (6 bases). Germline CDR1 and CDR2: SGHRS and YFSETQ. There are 15 residues in the CDR3. Trimming removed 7 bases from V and 3 bases from J, with 18 bases in between. In DNA form, the CDR3 reads TGCGCCAGCGGTCCACTAGCATTAATGACAGATACGCAGTATTTT. Protein: CASGPLALMTDTQYF.

The chain joins TRBV27 to TRBJ2-3; 7 bases map to TRBD1. Germline V lookup: CDR1 MNHEY, CDR2 SMNVEV (reference sequence). The CDR3 is 15 amino acids. J gave up 0 bases and V 6 bases, and 6 bases lay outside the gene matches. CDR3 in DNA: TGTGCCAGCAGAAGGACAGGCACTAGCACAGATACGCAGTATTTT. Its protein is CASRRTGTSTDTQYF.

V is TRBV5-1 and J is TRBJ2-5; TRBD2 matches at 16 bases. The germline V gene has CDR1 SGHRS and CDR2 YFSETQ. The ends lost 3 bases at V and 7 bases at J; junction bases unmatched: 12. This CDR3 has 18 residues. The CDR3 loop reads CASSSGLAGGPGSLTQYF. The CDR3 DNA sequence: TGCGCCAGCAGCTCGGGACTAGCGGGAGGGCCGGGGAGTTTGACCCAGTACTTC.

V is TRBV10-3 and J is TRBJ2-3; 8 bases are a match to TRBD1. V was clipped by 2 bases and J by 9 bases; unmatched bases: 7. This CDR3 contains 14 residues. In germline, CDR1 is ENHRY, CDR2 SYGVKD. Here the CDR3 DNA reads TGTGCCATCAGTGAGCCCGTAACAGGGGGAACGCAGTATTTT. Its protein product is CAISEPVTGGTQYF.

This chain connects TRBV6-5 to TRBJ1-5; unclear D gene. The CDR3 spans 14 residues. Germline assignment: CDR1 MNHEY and CDR2 SVGAGI. Between the trimmed V and J ends, which lost 4 bases and 4 bases, there was a span of 11 bases. CDR3 sequence: CASSSPGWNQPQHF. As DNA, the CDR3 is TGTGCCAGCAGTTCCCCGGGGTGGAATCAGCCCCAGCATTTT.

The chain recombines TRBV9 with TRBJ2-2, with 7 bases aligning to TRBD2. V gave up 3 bases and J gave up 7 bases; unmatched junction bases: 9. There are 15 residues in the CDR3. Germline CDR1 SGDLS, CDR2 YYNGEE. In DNA form, the CDR3 reads TGTGCCAGCAGCGGCGGACTAGTCTCGGGCGGGGAGCTGTTTTTT. It is translated as CASSGGLVSGGELFF.

The gene calls are TRBV9 and TRBJ2-3, with 10 bases lining up with TRBD2. The V segment lost 1 base and the J segment 4 bases; nucleotides outside the gene matches: 6. The CDR3 has 16 residues. Germline V gene lookup returns CDR1 SGDLS and CDR2 YYNGEE. The CDR3 DNA reads as TGTGCCAGCAGCGTACCGGGACTAGCGTCTGCAGATACGCAGTATTTT. Encoded protein: CASSVPGLASADTQYF.

V and J are TRBV28 and TRBJ1-2, with D unclear. Trimming stripped 5 bases from V and 2 bases from J, with 6 bases between. The CDR3 spans 12 residues. Germline V CDR1 and CDR2: MDHEN, SYDVKM. The CDR3 bases are TGTGCCAGCAGTCCCGGGAACTATGGCTACACCTTC. Protein: CASSPGNYGYTF.

This clone was observed a handful of times. The rearrangement joins TRBV5-5 to TRBJ2-2; a weak D match, TRBD1 (7 bases). The CDR3 runs 15 residues. Deletions cut 1 base from V and 7 bases from J, with 14 bases between. From germline, CDR1 is SGHKS and CDR2 YYEKEE (reference sequence). The CDR3 protein is CASSLWQGGYGELFF. In DNA, the CDR3 is TGTGCCAGCAGCTTGTGGCAGGGGGGATACGGGGAGCTGTTTTTT.